This TCR beta chain was recorded in a study of OX40 agonist ivuxolimab in advanced cancers. As for the study in general: Partial responses occurred in three patients (one hepatocellular carcinoma, two cutaneous melanoma). Findings of the study overall: Expanded clones tended on average to be more numerous among CD8+ T cells than CD4+.

Using immunoSEQ multiplex PCR, the repertoire was profiled, and TCRdb retains in-frame clones only, with some absent. Among some 150,000 clones listed, 85% to 95% were seen once. The CDR3 extends over 13 amino acids. Trimming pared 2 bases from V and 7 bases from J, leaving 8 bases between. Germline values: CDR1 LGHNT, CDR2 FRNRAP. In regard to this clone: What it recognizes is unknown.

Sequencing was performed on CD4+ or CD8+ T cells sorted from blood, taken in a trial of the OX40 agonist ivuxolimab. J is TRBJ2-2 and V is TRBV12-5; D uncertain. This TCR was recovered from an adult with an advanced solid tumor such as melanoma, head and neck, liver or kidney cancer. The CDR3 nucleotides read TGTGCTAGTGGTTTGTTGACGAGCGGGGAGCTGTTTTTT. Residues: CASGLLTSGELFF.